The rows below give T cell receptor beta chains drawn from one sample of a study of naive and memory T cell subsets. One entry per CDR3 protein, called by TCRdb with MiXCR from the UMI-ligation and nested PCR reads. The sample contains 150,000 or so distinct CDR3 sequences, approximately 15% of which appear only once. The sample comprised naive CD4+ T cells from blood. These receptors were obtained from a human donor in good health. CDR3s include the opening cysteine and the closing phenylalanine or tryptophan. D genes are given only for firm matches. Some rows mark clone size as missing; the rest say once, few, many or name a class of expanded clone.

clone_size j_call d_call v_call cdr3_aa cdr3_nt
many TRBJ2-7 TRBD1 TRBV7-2 CASSRWDRGHEQYF TGTGCCAGCAGCAGATGGGACAGGGGCCACGAGCAGTACTTC
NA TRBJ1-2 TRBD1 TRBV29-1 CSVVPRAGGGGYTF TGCAGCGTTGTCCCCCGGGCAGGGGGCGGCGGCTACACCTTC
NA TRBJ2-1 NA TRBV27 CASSDRGREQFF TGTGCCAGCAGTGATCGGGGGCGTGAGCAGTTCTTC
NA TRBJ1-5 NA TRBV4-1 CASSGRGGEGNQPQHF TGCGCCAGCAGCGGCCGGGGAGGGGAGGGCAATCAGCCCCAGCATTTT
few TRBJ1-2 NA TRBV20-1 CSASRPEGVSDYGYTF TGCAGTGCCAGCCGGCCGGAAGGTGTATCGGACTATGGCTACACCTTC
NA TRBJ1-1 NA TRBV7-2 CASSSKRLNTEAFF TGTGCCAGCAGCTCAAAAAGACTGAACACTGAAGCTTTCTTT
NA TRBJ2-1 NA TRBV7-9 CASSLEFVAGELVNEQFF TGTGCCAGCAGCTTAGAATTCGTGGCAGGGGAGCTTGTGAATGAGCAGTTCTTC
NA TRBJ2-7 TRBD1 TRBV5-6 CASSLGFLTGKVRHEQYF TGTGCCAGCAGCTTGGGATTCCTGACAGGGAAAGTCCGTCACGAGCAGTACTTC
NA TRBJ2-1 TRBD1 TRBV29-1 CSVEPGTGGFYNEQFF TGCAGCGTTGAACCAGGGACAGGGGGTTTTTATAATGAGCAGTTCTTC
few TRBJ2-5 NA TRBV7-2 CASSLAQGGGETQYF TGTGCCAGCAGCTTAGCACAGGGAGGGGGAGAGACCCAGTACTTC
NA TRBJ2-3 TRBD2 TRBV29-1 CSVGGRASDTQYF TGCAGCGTAGGCGGGAGGGCTTCAGATACGCAGTATTTT
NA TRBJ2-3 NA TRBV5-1 CASSWVGTTDTQYF TGCGCCAGCAGCTGGGTTGGTACCACAGATACGCAGTATTTT
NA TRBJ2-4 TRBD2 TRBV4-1 CASSQDQGLADAKNIQYF TGCGCCAGCAGCCAAGACCAGGGACTAGCGGACGCCAAAAACATTCAGTACTTC
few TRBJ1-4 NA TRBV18 CASSTRASIEKLFF TGTGCCAGCTCGACAAGGGCAAGCATTGAAAAACTGTTTTTT
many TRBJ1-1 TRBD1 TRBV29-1 CSGGQALNTEAFF TGCAGCGGGGGACAGGCCTTGAACACTGAAGCTTTCTTT
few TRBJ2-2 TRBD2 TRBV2 CASKRGAGVGAGELFF TGTGCCAGCAAGAGGGGAGCGGGAGTAGGCGCCGGGGAGCTGTTTTTT
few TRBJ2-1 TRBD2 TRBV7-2 CASSLGGIYYNEQFF TGTGCCAGCTCCCTCGGGGGGATTTACTACAATGAGCAGTTCTTC
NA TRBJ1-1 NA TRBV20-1 CSARDHRVQTEAFF TGCAGTGCTAGAGATCACCGGGTTCAAACTGAAGCTTTCTTT
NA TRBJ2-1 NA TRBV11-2 CASSFPGWSGEQFF TGTGCCAGCAGCTTCCCGGGGTGGAGTGGTGAGCAGTTCTTC
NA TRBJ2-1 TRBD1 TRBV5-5 CASSTDRGDYNEQFF TGTGCCAGCAGCACCGACAGGGGAGACTACAATGAGCAGTTCTTC
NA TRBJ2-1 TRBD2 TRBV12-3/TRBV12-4 CASTGRGALLSEQFF TGTGCCAGCACCGGGCGGGGGGCCCTTCTTAGTGAGCAGTTCTTC
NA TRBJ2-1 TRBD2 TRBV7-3 CASSLTGTSGTNEQFF TGTGCCAGCAGCTTAACCGGGACTAGCGGGACCAATGAGCAGTTCTTC
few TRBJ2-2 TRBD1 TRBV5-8 CASSLEGQGAAAKLFF TGTGCCAGCAGCTTGGAAGGACAGGGGGCTGCTGCCAAGCTGTTTTTT
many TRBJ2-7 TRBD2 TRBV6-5 CASSRGGPYEQYF TGTGCCAGCAGCCGCGGGGGTCCCTACGAGCAGTACTTC
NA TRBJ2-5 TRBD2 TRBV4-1 CASSQWGGETQYF TGCGCCAGCTCACAATGGGGGGGAGAGACCCAGTACTTC
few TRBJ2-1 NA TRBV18 CASSTGQLNEQFF TGTGCCAGCTCCACTGGACAGTTGAATGAGCAGTTCTTC
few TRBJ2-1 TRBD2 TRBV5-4 CASSLAGRLAGAGQFF TGTGCCAGCAGCTTGGCCGGGAGACTAGCGGGAGCTGGGCAGTTCTTC
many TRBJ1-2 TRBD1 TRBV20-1 CSARSSGTGGTYGYTF TGCAGTGCTAGGTCCTCGGGGACAGGGGGGACGTATGGCTACACCTTC